These 17 T cell receptor beta chains share one sample of origin, sequenced in a study of CD4+ T cells in melanoma. Method: immunoSEQ multiplex PCR; TCRdb's copy keeps in-frame clones and lacks some. The table includes about 6,900 clones, about three fifths detected once. Sequencing was done on a sample of cells from a culture (not recorded whether cultured in vitro). These TCRs come from a human donor with melanoma.

The V gene is TRBV28, the J gene TRBJ1-5, with D unclear. The V and J ends lost 6 bases and 6 bases respectively, with 15 bases between them. The V gene's germline CDR1 is MDHEN and CDR2 SYDVKM. This CDR3 has 14 residues. CDR3 DNA: TGTGCCAGCAGCTCGGGCGGGCGCAGTCAGCCCCAGCATTTT. As protein: CASSSGGRSQPQHF.

This clone occurred a few times. The junction and the germline gene differ at one end; a read error may be behind it. The chain joins TRBV7-7 to TRBJ2-5; 13 bases are shared with TRBD2. The CDR3 is 18 amino acids. Germline V CDR1 and CDR2: SSHAT, FNYEAQ (reference sequence). The CDR3 spells CASSEGLAGFLLEETQYF. The CDR3 DNA follows: TGTGCTAGCAGCGAGGGACTAGCGGGGTTCTTACTTGAAGAGACCCAGTACTTC.

This chain joins TRBV6-5 and TRBJ1-5; tentatively, D is TRBD1 (5 bases). Per germline, CDR1 MNHEY and CDR2 SVGAGI. The CDR3 covers 16 residues. V shed 4 bases and J shed 0 bases, with 13 bases lying between them. The CDR3 nucleotides read TGTGCCAGCAGTTCTGACAGATACTTTAGCAATCAGCCCCAGCATTTT. Amino acid sequence: CASSSDRYFSNQPQHF.

The gene calls are TRBV27 and TRBJ1-5; 7 bases line up with TRBD1. The germline V gene has CDR1 MNHEY and CDR2 SMNVEV (reference sequence). This CDR3 is built from 15 residues. J was trimmed by 5 bases and V by 5 bases; bases with no gene match: 9. This CDR3 is CASSPTTGSYQPQHF. CDR3 DNA: TGTGCCAGCAGTCCAACGACAGGGTCGTATCAGCCCCAGCATTTT.

The chain couples TRBV6-5 to TRBJ2-7; weak D call: TRBD2 (5 bases). CDR1 is MNHEY, CDR2 SVGAGI, per germline. V lost 2 bases to trimming and J lost 2 bases, with 13 bases between them. The CDR3 runs 15 residues. For the CDR3, the DNA is TGTGCCAGCAGTTACGCCGGGATTAGTACCTACGAGCAGTACTTC. Protein sequence: CASSYAGISTYEQYF.

The chain carries TRBV7-8 and TRBJ1-5, with TRBD1 matching 7 bases. This CDR3 spans 17 amino acids. V was clipped by 1 base and J by 0 bases; unmatched bases: 6. Looked up from germline, CDR1 is SGHVS and CDR2 is FQNEAQ. The DNA for the CDR3 is TGTGCCAGCAGCTTAGTGGGACAGTCCTTTAGCAATCAGCCCCAGCATTTT. It codes for CASSLVGQSFSNQPQHF.

The chain carries TRBV5-1 and TRBJ1-6, with D unresolved. Per the germline V gene, CDR1 is SGHRS and CDR2 is YFSETQ. Trimming shortened V by 2 bases and J by 2 bases, and 8 bases separated the two germline ends. The length of the CDR3 is 15 residues. The DNA for the CDR3 is TGCGCCAGCAGCTTCAACGAAGCCTATAATTCACCCCTCCACTTT. Amino acid sequence: CASSFNEAYNSPLHF.

The gene calls are TRBV19 and TRBJ2-5; 11 nucleotides line up with TRBD1. This CDR3 spans 16 amino acids. V was pared by 1 base and J by 5 bases, with 6 bases of the junction left unmatched. Germline V gene lookup returns CDR1 LNHDA and CDR2 SQIVND (reference sequence). DNA for the CDR3: TGTGCCAGTAGTATAGGAACGGACAGGGGGCTCGAGACCCAGTACTTC. Translating it yields CASSIGTDRGLETQYF. Supplemented by reference TRBV19 and TRBJ2-5, the full variable domain reads DGGITQSPKYLFRKEGQNVTLSCEQNLNHDAMYWYRQDPGQGLRLIYYSQIVNDFQKGDIAEGYSVSREKKESFPLTVTSAQKNPTAFYLCASSIGTDRGLETQYFGPGTRLLVL.

This sequence joins TRBV18 and TRBJ2-4; 14 nucleotides match TRBD2. The germline V gene encodes CDR1 KGHSH and CDR2 LQKENI. The CDR3 spans 20 residues. The V and J ends lost 0 bases and 0 bases, in that order; junction bases with no gene match: 7. DNA for the CDR3: TGTGCCAGCTCACCACCTGGACTAGCGGGGGGCAGACTAGCCAAAAACATTCAGTACTTC. Translation: CASSPPGLAGGRLAKNIQYF.

The chain is built from TRBV30 and TRBJ1-2; TRBD1 aligns across 11 bases. There are 15 residues in the CDR3. The ends lost 7 bases at V and 1 base at J; junction bases unmatched: 8. From germline, CDR1 is GTSNPN and CDR2 SVGIG (reference sequence). CDR3 bases: TGTGCCTCCTCGGGACAGGGGGGGAGTAACTATGGCTACACCTTC. Translation: CASSGQGGSNYGYTF.

The chain employs TRBV29-1 and TRBJ1-4; D perhaps matches TRBD1 (5 bases). Germline CDR1 SQVTM, CDR2 ANQGSEA. The CDR3 covers 13 residues. V lost 4 bases and J lost 3, with 9 bases in between. CDR3 loop: CSVVGVPNEKLFF. Written as DNA, the CDR3 is TGCAGCGTTGTAGGGGTACCTAATGAAAAACTGTTTTTT.

This clone ranks as medium-sized (0.01 to 0.1%). The chain uses TRBV2 and TRBJ1-2, with a weak D call TRBD1 (6 bases). With 5 bases removed from V and 0 bases from J, the gap between germline ends came to 10 bases. The CDR3 is 14 residues long. Germline CDR1 SNHLY, CDR2 FYNNEI. In DNA form, the CDR3 reads TGTGCCAGCAGTCAACAGGGCGCTAACTATGGCTACACCTTC. This codes for CASSQQGANYGYTF.

The J gene is TRBJ1-3, the V gene TRBV30; D is perhaps TRBD1 (6 bases). V was clipped by 1 base and J by 2 bases, with 9 bases between them. The CDR3 spans 14 residues. Germline CDR1 reads GTSNPN; CDR2 reads SVGIG (reference sequence). CDR3 in DNA: TGTGCCTGGAGTGAGGGGGGAACTGGAAACACCATATATTTT. It encodes CAWSEGGTGNTIYF.

The V gene is TRBV9, the J gene TRBJ2-1; 10 bases map to TRBD2. The germline V gene has CDR1 SGDLS and CDR2 YYNGEE. The CDR3 consists of 13 residues. V lost 7 bases, J lost 11 bases, and 9 bases stayed unmatched. The CDR3 is CASSASGGSKQFF. For the CDR3, the DNA is TGTGCCAGCTCGGCTAGCGGGGGTTCTAAGCAGTTCTTC.

The chain joins TRBV2 to TRBJ2-6; D is ambiguous. CDR1 is SNHLY, CDR2 FYNNEI, per germline. This CDR3 spans 14 amino acids. The V end lost 8 bases, the J end lost 0 bases, and 8 bases lay between the germline ends. CDR3: CASSGFSGANVLTF. The CDR3 bases are TGTGCCAGCTCAGGCTTCTCTGGGGCCAACGTCCTGACTTTC.

The CDR3 loop reads CASSSRGTRGGRALNTEAFF. DNA of the CDR3: TGTGCCAGCAGCTCGCGGGGGACTAGAGGAGGGAGGGCCCTCAACACTGAAGCTTTCTTT. The chain joins TRBV5-8 to TRBJ1-1, with D possibly TRBD1 on 5 matching bases. This CDR3 is built from 20 residues. V lost 3 bases and J lost 2, with 29 bases in between. Germline V gene sequence: CDR1 SGHTS, CDR2 YDEGEE.

The V and J genes are TRBV24-1 and TRBJ1-5, with D maybe TRBD1 (5 bases). Trimming took off 12 bases at V and 0 bases at J, with 26 bases between the two ends. This CDR3 has 18 residues. Germline V gives CDR1 KGHDR, CDR2 SFDVKD. The CDR3 is CAHRERGTGNYSNQPQHF. The DNA of the CDR3 is TGTGCCCACCGGGAGAGAGGCACAGGAAATTATAGCAATCAGCCCCAGCATTTT.